The TCR beta chain described here comes from a study of cytomegalovirus exposure and HLA in healthy donors. Study observations and caveats: Indistinguishable V segments such as TRBV6-2 and TRBV6-3 were excluded. Further analysis was carried out later, and it showed several of the most significant clusters appearing linked to common viral pathogens. Rare sequences made up most TCRs, while some public TCRs were found in many donors.

CDR1 LNHDA and CDR2 SQIVND come from the germline V gene (reference sequence). The CDR3 covers 13 residues. J lost 2 bases, V lost 8 bases, and 2 bases had no gene match. PCR used 60 Vbeta primers and 13 Jbeta primers. The repertoire was sequenced with immunoSEQ multiplex PCR; TCRdb's copy has only in-frame clones and lacks some. The sample lists some 210,000 clones; approximately 82% were seen once. As concerns this clone: Its antigen is undetermined.

Source material: PBMCs. The TCR sequence derives from a male donor in good health and CMV-seronegative. This sequence joins TRBV19 and TRBJ2-7; TRBD2 matches 11 bases. The CDR3 here is CASGTSGTYEQYF. As DNA, the CDR3 is TGTGCCAGTGGGACTAGCGGAACCTACGAGCAGTACTTC.